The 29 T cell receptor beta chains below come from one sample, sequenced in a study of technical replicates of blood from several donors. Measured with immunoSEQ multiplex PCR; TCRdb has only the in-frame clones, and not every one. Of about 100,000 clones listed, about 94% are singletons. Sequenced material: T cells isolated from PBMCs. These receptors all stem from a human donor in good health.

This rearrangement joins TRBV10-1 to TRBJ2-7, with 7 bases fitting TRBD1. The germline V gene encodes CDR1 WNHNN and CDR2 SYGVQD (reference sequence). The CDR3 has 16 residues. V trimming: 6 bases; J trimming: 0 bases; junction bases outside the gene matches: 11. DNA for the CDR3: TGCGCCAGCAGCCCCGGACAGGATTCCGTCTCCTACGAGCAGTACTTC. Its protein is CASSPGQDSVSYEQYF.

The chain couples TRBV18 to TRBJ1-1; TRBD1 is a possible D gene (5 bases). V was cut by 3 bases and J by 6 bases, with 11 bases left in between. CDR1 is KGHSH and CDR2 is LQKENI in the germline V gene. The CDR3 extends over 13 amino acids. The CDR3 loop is CASSPNRDSEAFF. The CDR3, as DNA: TGTGCCAGCTCACCGAATAGGGACTCTGAAGCTTTCTTT. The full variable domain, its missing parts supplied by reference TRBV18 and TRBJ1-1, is NAGVMQNPRHLVRRRGQEARLRCSPMKGHSHVYWYRQLPEEGLKFMVYLQKENIIDESGMPKERFSAEFPKEGPSILRIQQVVRGDSAAYFCASSPNRDSEAFFGQGTRLTVV.

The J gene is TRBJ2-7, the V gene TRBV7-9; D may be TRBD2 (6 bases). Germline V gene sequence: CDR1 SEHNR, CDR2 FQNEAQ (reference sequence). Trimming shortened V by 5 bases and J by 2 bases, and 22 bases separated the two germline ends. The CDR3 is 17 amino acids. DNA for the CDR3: TGTGCCAGCAGCCCACCCGTTGTCGGACTATCCACCTACGAGCAGTACTTC. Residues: CASSPPVVGLSTYEQYF.

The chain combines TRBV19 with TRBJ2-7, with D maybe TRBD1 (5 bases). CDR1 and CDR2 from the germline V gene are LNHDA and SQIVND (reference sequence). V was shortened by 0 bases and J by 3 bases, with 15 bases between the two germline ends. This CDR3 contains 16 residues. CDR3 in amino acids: CASSIDPGTGNYEQYF. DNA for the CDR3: TGTGCCAGTAGTATAGATCCTGGAACAGGCAACTACGAGCAGTACTTC.

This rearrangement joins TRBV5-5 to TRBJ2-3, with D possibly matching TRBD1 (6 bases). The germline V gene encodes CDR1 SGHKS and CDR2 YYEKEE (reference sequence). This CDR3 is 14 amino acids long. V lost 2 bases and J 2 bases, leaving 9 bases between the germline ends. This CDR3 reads CASSFRDTTDTQYF. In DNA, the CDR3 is TGTGCCAGCAGCTTCCGGGACACCACAGATACGCAGTATTTT. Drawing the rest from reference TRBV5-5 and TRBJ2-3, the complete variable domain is DAGVTQSPTHLIKTRGQQVTLRCSPISGHKSVSWYQQVLGQGPQFIFQYYEKEERGRGNFPDRFSARQFPNYSSELNVNALLLGDSALYLCASSFRDTTDTQYFGPGTRLTVL.

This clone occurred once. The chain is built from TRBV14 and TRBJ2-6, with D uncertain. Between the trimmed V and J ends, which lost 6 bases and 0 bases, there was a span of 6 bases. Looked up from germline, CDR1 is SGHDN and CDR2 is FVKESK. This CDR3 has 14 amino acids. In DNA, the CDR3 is TGTGCCAGCAGTCTTGTCTCTGGGGCCAACGTCCTGACTTTC. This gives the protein CASSLVSGANVLTF.

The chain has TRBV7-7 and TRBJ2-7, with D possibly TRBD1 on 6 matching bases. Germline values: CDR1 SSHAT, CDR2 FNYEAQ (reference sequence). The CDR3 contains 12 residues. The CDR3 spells CASRPPGDEQYF. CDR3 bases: TGTGCTAGCCGCCCGCCAGGGGACGAGCAGTACTTC.

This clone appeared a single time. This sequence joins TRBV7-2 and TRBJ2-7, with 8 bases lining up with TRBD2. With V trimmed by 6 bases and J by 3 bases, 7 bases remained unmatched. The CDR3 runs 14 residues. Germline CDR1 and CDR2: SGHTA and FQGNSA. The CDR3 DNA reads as TGTGCCAGCAGTTCGTCGGGGGGGCTCTACGAGCAGTACTTC. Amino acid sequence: CASSSSGGLYEQYF.

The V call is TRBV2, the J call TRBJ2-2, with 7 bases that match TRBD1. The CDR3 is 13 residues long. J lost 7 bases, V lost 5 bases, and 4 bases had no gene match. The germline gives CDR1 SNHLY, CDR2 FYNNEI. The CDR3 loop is CASSQGVVGELFF. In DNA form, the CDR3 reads TGTGCCAGCAGTCAGGGGGTTGTCGGGGAGCTGTTTTTT.

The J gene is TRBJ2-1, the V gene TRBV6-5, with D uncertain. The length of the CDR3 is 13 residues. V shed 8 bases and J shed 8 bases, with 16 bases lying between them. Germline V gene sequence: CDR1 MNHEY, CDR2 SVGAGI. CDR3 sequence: CASRRGSQYEQFF. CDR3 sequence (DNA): TGTGCCAGCCGAAGAGGTTCCCAATATGAGCAGTTCTTC.

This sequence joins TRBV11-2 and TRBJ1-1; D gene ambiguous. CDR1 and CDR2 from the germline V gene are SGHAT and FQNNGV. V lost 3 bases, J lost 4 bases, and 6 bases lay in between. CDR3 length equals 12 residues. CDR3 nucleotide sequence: TGTGCCAGCAGCTTTGTGAGCACTGAAGCTTTCTTT. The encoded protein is CASSFVSTEAFF. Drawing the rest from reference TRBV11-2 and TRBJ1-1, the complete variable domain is EAGVAQSPRYKIIEKRQSVAFWCNPISGHATLYWYQQILGQGPKLLIQFQNNGVVDDSQLPKDRFSAERLKGVDSTLKIQPAKLEDSAVYLCASSFVSTEAFFGQGTRLTVV.

DNA for the CDR3: TGTGCCAGCAGCATGTTTGGCAGGGATCGACCCGGGTCCTACAATGAGCAGTTCTTC. This gives the protein CASSMFGRDRPGSYNEQFF. The J gene is TRBJ2-1, the V gene TRBV11-2, with a weak D call TRBD1 (5 bases). CDR3 length: 19 amino acids. From germline, CDR1 is SGHAT and CDR2 FQNNGV. The V end was cut by 5 bases, the J end by 1 base, with 24 bases between. Based on the CDR3 plus reference TRBV11-2 and TRBJ2-1, the full variable domain is EAGVAQSPRYKIIEKRQSVAFWCNPISGHATLYWYQQILGQGPKLLIQFQNNGVVDDSQLPKDRFSAERLKGVDSTLKIQPAKLEDSAVYLCASSMFGRDRPGSYNEQFFGPGTRLTVL.

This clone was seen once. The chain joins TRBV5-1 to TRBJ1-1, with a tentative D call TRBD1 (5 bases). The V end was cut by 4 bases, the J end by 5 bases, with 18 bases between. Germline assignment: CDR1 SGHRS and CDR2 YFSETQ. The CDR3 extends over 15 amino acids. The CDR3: CASSGGGPYVTEAFF. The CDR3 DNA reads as TGCGCCAGCAGCGGGGGGGGACCCTATGTAACTGAAGCTTTCTTT.

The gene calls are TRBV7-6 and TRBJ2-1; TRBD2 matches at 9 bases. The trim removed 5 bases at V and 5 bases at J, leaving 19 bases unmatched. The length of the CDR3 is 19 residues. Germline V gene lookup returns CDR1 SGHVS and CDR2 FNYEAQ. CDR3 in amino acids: CASSPLLSGRPTPNNEQFF. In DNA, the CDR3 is TGTGCCAGCAGCCCCCTCCTTAGCGGGAGACCAACTCCCAACAATGAGCAGTTCTTC. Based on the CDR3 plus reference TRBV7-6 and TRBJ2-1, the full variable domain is GAGVSQSPRYKVTKRGQDVALRCDPISGHVSLYWYRQALGQGPEFLTYFNYEAQQDKSGLPNDRFSAERPEGSISTLTIQRTEQRDSAMYRCASSPLLSGRPTPNNEQFFGPGTRLTVL.

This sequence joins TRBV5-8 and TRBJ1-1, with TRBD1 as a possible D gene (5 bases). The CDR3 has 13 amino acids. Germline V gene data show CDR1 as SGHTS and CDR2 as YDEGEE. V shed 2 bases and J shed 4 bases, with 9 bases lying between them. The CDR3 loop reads CASSFRVGTEAFF. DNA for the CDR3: TGTGCCAGCAGCTTCAGGGTAGGCACTGAAGCTTTCTTT.

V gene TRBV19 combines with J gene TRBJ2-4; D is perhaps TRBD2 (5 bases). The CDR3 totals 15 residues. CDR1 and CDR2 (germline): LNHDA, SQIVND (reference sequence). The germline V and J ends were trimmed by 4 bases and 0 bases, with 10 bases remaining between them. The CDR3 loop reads CASSRLEGAKNIQYF. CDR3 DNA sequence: TGTGCCAGTAGTAGACTCGAGGGAGCCAAAAACATTCAGTACTTC.

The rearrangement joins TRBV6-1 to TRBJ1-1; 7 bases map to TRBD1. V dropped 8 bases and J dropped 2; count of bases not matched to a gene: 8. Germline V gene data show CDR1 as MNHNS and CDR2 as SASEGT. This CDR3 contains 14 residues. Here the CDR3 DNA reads TGTGCCAGCGCTTCGGGACAGATTAACACTGAAGCTTTCTTT. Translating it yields CASASGQINTEAFF.

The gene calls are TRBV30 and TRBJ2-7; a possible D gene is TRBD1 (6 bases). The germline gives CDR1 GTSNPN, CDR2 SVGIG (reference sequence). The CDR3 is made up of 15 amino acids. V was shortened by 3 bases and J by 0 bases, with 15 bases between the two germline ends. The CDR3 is CAWSIPDRISYEQYF. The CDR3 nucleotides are TGTGCCTGGAGCATCCCAGACAGGATCTCCTACGAGCAGTACTTC.

The CDR3 nucleotides read TGTGCCACCAGACCTGGGACAGCAGAAAAAGCTTTCTTT. As protein: CATRPGTAEKAFF. The rearrangement uses TRBV15 and TRBJ1-1; TRBD1 matches 7 bases. V shed 6 bases and J 9 bases; nucleotides not matched to a gene: 10. Germline loops: CDR1 LNHNV, CDR2 YYDKDF (reference sequence). The CDR3 is made up of 13 amino acids.

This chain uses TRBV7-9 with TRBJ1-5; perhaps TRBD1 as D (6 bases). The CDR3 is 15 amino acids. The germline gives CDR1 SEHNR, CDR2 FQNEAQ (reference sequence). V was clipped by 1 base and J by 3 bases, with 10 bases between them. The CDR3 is CASSLEGQPNQPQHF. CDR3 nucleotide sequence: TGTGCCAGCAGCTTAGAAGGACAGCCCAATCAGCCCCAGCATTTT.

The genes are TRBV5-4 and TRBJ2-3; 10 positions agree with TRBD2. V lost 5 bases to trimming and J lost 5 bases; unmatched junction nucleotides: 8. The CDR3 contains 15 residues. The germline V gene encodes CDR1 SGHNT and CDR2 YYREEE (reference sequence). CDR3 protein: CASSPSGGEIDTQYF. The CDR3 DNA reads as TGTGCCAGCAGTCCCAGCGGGGGGGAAATAGATACGCAGTATTTT.

CDR3 amino acids: CASSSSPGMNTEAFF. In DNA, the CDR3 is TGTGCCAGCAGCTCCTCTCCGGGGATGAACACTGAAGCTTTCTTT. The V call is TRBV5-4, the J call TRBJ1-1; D not certain. Germline lookup yields CDR1 SGHNT and CDR2 YYREEE (reference sequence). The CDR3 is made up of 15 amino acids. Deletions cut 3 bases from V and 0 bases from J, with 12 bases between.

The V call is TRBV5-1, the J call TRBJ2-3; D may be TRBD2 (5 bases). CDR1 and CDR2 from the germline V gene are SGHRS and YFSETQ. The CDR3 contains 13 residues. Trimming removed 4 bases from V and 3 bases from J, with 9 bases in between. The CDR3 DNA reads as TGCGCCAGCAGCCCACCGGGGACAGATACGCAGTATTTT. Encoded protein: CASSPPGTDTQYF.

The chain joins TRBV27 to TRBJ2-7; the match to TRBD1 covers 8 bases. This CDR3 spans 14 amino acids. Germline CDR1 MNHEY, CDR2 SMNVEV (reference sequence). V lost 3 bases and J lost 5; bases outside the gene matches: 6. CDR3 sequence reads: CASSFSTGGNEQYF. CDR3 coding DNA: TGTGCCAGCAGTTTTTCAACAGGGGGGAACGAGCAGTACTTC.

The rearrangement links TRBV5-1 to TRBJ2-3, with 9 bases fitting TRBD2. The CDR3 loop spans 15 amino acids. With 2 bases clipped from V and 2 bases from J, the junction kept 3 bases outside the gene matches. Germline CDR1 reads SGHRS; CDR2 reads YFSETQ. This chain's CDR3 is CASSFKRGDTDTQYF. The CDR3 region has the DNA TGCGCCAGCAGCTTCAAGCGGGGGGACACAGATACGCAGTATTTT. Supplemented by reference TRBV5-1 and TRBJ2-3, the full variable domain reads KAGVTQTPRYLIKTRGQQVTLSCSPISGHRSVSWYQQTPGQGLQFLFEYFSETQRNKGNFPGRFSGRQFSNSRSEMNVSTLELGDSALYLCASSFKRGDTDTQYFGPGTRLTVL.

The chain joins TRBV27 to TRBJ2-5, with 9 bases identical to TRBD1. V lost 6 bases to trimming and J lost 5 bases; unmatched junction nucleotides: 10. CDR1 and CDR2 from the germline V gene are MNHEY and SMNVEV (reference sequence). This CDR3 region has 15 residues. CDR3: CASRITGGVLETQYF. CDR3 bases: TGTGCCAGCAGGATCACAGGGGGCGTTCTGGAGACCCAGTACTTC.

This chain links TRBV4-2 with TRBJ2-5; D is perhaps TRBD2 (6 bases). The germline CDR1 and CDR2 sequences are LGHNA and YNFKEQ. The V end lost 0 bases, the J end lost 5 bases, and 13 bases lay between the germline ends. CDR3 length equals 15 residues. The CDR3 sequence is CASSQDAGWGETQYF. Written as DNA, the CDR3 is TGTGCCAGCAGCCAAGATGCGGGGTGGGGGGAGACCCAGTACTTC.

The CDR3 region is CASSSGGAGTDTQYF. The CDR3 region has the DNA TGTGCCAGCAGTAGCGGGGGCGCGGGCACAGATACGCAGTATTTT. The chain carries TRBV6-1 and TRBJ2-3, with 8 positions matching TRBD2. CDR1 and CDR2 (germline): MNHNS, SASEGT. CDR3 size: 15 residues. The junction had 5 bases not matched to a gene; V was cut back by 5 bases and J by 1 base.

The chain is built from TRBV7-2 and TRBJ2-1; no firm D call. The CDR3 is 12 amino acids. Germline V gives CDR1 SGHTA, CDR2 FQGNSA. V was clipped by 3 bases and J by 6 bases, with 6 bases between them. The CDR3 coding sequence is TGTGCCAGCAGCTTGTTCTTCAATGAGCAGTTCTTC. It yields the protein CASSLFFNEQFF. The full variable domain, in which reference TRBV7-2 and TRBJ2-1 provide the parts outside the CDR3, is GAGVSQSPSNKVTEKGKDVELRCDPISGHTALYWYRQSLGQGLEFLIYFQGNSAPDKSGLPSDRFSAERTGGSVSTLTIQRTQQEDSAVYLCASSLFFNEQFFGPGTRLTVL.